This T cell receptor beta chain was found in a study of blood T cell repertoires in COVID-19. In the authors' workflow: It was from reference gene primer amplification that nucleated cell counts were estimated. The protocol was immunoSEQ multiplex PCR, while the TCRdb copy is restricted to in-frame clones and leaves out a portion. V and J calls and clone size come straight from that table; D and trimming were deduced from the DNA. The sample records about 260,000 clones, 86% being singletons. The CDR3 is made up of 15 amino acids. The V gene's germline CDR1 is SEHNR and CDR2 FQNEAQ (reference sequence). The germline V and J ends were trimmed by 4 bases and 5 bases, with 15 bases remaining between them.

The J gene is TRBJ2-1, the V gene TRBV7-9; D gene ambiguous. The sequenced material came from peripheral blood. This TCR was sampled from a man aged 30-40 years with active or convalescent COVID-19. CDR3 protein: CASSSTDTSNNEQFF. The CDR3 DNA reads TGTGCCAGCAGCTCCACCGACACTTCAAACAATGAGCAGTTCTTC.